This TCR beta chain came from a study of metastatic and nonmetastatic thyroid tumors. Study background: Malignant and benign thyroid patients had repertoires compared in peripheral blood and tumor or nodule tissue.

Under the authors' procedure: For papillary thyroid cancer, a distant-metastasis classifier was constructed from CDR3 differences observed across clinicopathological groups. TCRdb called clones again from the PCR reads with MiXCR. The V and J calls come from TCRdb's annotation, not from the publication. The sample yields about 13,000 clones, under 30% seen once. Study-level results: The reported finding was significantly higher TCR beta diversity in malignant thyroid tumors relative to benign nodules, in blood and tumor.

Every patient was untreated before thyroid surgery. Details on this clone: As yet, its antigen is unknown.

V lost 2 bases and J 5 bases, leaving 4 bases between the germline ends. The V gene's germline CDR1 is KGHSH and CDR2 LQKENI. CDR3 length equals 12 residues. The V call is TRBV18, the J call TRBJ2-1, with no clear D. The sequence derives from a female donor with papillary thyroid cancer or a benign thyroid nodule (not recorded which). Some clones in this sample may be carry-over from other donors' samples. Material for sequencing was tumor tissue. CDR3 region: CASSPRHNEQFF. CDR3 bases: TGTGCCAGCTCACCAAGGCACAATGAGCAGTTCTTC.